Listed here are 15 T cell receptor beta chains from one sample, sequenced in a study of OX40 agonist ivuxolimab in advanced cancers. Here immunoSEQ multiplex PCR was the method, and the copy in TCRdb shows in-frame clones only, minus some. The sample records tens of thousands of clones, 85% being singletons. Sequences were derived from CD4+ or CD8+ T cells sorted from blood, sampled in a trial of the OX40 agonist ivuxolimab. The origin of the receptors is an adult with an advanced solid tumor such as melanoma, head and neck, liver or kidney cancer.

The V and J genes are TRBV19 and TRBJ1-1; TRBD1 matches at 7 bases. Trimming cost V 3 bases and J 0 bases; bases outside gene matches: 1. In germline, CDR1 is LNHDA, CDR2 SQIVND (reference sequence). This CDR3 has 14 residues. The CDR3 region has the DNA TGTGCCAGTAGTATGGGGACAGTGAACACTGAAGCTTTCTTT. It specifies CASSMGTVNTEAFF.

This clone was detected only once. The chain links TRBV4-1 to TRBJ1-1, with D unresolved. Trimming took 0 bases from V and 0 from J, leaving 17 bases between them. The length of the CDR3 is 18 residues. The germline CDR1 and CDR2 sequences are MGHRA and YSYEKL. CDR3 loop: CASSQESSHSPLNTEAFF. The CDR3 coding sequence is TGCGCCAGCAGCCAAGAATCCAGCCACAGCCCCTTGAACACTGAAGCTTTCTTT.

The chain joins TRBV11-2 to TRBJ2-7; no definite D call. Trimming took off 5 bases at V and 0 bases at J, with 14 bases between the two ends. This CDR3 has 15 amino acids. The germline V gene has CDR1 SGHAT and CDR2 FQNNGV. In DNA, the CDR3 is TGTGCCAGCAGCCCTTCGTGGGGATCCTCCTACGAGCAGTACTTC. It specifies CASSPSWGSSYEQYF.

This rearrangement joins TRBV7-9 to TRBJ2-3; 11 bases line up with TRBD2. The CDR3 is 17 residues long. Trimming took 0 bases from V and 3 from J; bases not matched to a gene: 5. The germline CDR1 and CDR2 sequences are SEHNR and FQNEAQ (reference sequence). CDR3 coding DNA: TGTGCCAGCAGCTTAGCGGGGGCTAGCGGGGGGACAGATACGCAGTATTTT. This gives the protein CASSLAGASGGTDTQYF.

This clone was observed a handful of times. The genes are TRBV7-8 and TRBJ2-4; a weak D match, TRBD1 (5 bases). Germline V gene lookup returns CDR1 SGHVS and CDR2 FQNEAQ. Trimming pared 1 base from V and 12 bases from J, leaving 13 bases between. This CDR3 contains 13 residues. As DNA, the CDR3 is TGTGCCAGCAGCTTAGAGTTACAGGAGAATCAGTACTTC. Translated, it gives CASSLELQENQYF. Together with reference TRBV7-8 and TRBJ2-4, the CDR3 gives the full variable domain: GAGVSQSPRYKVAKRGQDVALRCDPISGHVSLFWYQQALGQGPEFLTYFQNEAQLDKSGLPSDRFFAERPEGSVSTLKIQRTQQEDSAVYLCASSLELQENQYFGAGTRLSVL.

The V gene is TRBV19, the J gene TRBJ1-6; D call uncertain. Germline V CDR1 and CDR2: LNHDA, SQIVND (reference sequence). V lost 3 bases to trimming and J lost 8 bases, with 8 bases between them. This CDR3 spans 13 amino acids. The CDR3 here is CASSIGADSPLHF. The CDR3 DNA is TGTGCCAGTAGTATCGGTGCAGATTCACCCCTCCACTTT.

The chain couples TRBV10-3 to TRBJ2-7, with 9 nucleotides matching TRBD1. The CDR3 is 16 amino acids. Germline values: CDR1 ENHRY, CDR2 SYGVKD. Losses at the gene ends were 6 bases for V and 1 base for J; bases not matched to a gene: 10. As DNA, the CDR3 is TGTGCCATCAGAGGGGGGACCGGGACAGGGTCCTACGAGCAGTACTTC. It codes for CAIRGGTGTGSYEQYF.

The chain uses TRBV21-1 and TRBJ1-1; the D call of TRBD1 is as the table states it, not checked on the DNA. TRBV21-1 has pseudogene status. The CDR3 runs 17 residues. Here the CDR3 DNA reads TGTGCCAGCAGCGAAAACAGGGGGCAGAGGGAAAACACTGAAGCTTTCTTT. It codes for CASSENRGQRENTEAFF.

This chain links TRBV18 with TRBJ1-5, with D possibly TRBD1 on 6 matching bases. The V end was cut by 4 bases, the J end by 4 bases, with 14 bases between. CDR1 and CDR2 from the germline V gene are KGHSH and LQKENI. CDR3 size: 15 residues. For the CDR3, the DNA is TGTGCCAGCTCACTACTACAGGGTAGAAATCAGCCCCAGCATTTT. Its translation is CASSLLQGRNQPQHF.

The sample holds a few counts of this clone. The chain combines TRBV10-3 with TRBJ1-1, with TRBD1 matching over 7 bases. V gave up 2 bases and J gave up 5 bases; unmatched junction bases: 11. The CDR3 contains 16 residues. Looked up from germline, CDR1 is ENHRY and CDR2 is SYGVKD. The DNA for the CDR3 is TGTGCCATCAGTGAGGGGGCGACAGGGAGAAAGACTGAAGCTTTCTTT. It is translated as CAISEGATGRKTEAFF.

This clone is a singleton in its sample. The gene calls are TRBV2 and TRBJ2-3, with TRBD2 matching 7 bases. The germline gives CDR1 SNHLY, CDR2 FYNNEI. The length of the CDR3 is 15 residues. Trimming took 5 bases from V and 6 from J; bases not matched to a gene: 11. The CDR3 DNA sequence: TGTGCCAGCAGTTTGAGAGCGGGGCGCTCGGATACGCAGTATTTT. Translated, it gives CASSLRAGRSDTQYF.

This clone is labeled as medium-sized (0.01 to 0.1%). Other DNA sequences within the sample encode an identical CDR3. This chain joins TRBV19 and TRBJ2-7, with a possible D match to TRBD1 (5 bases). Trimming cost V 2 bases and J 6 bases, with 11 bases left between them. This CDR3 has 13 residues. Germline-derived CDR1 and CDR2 are LNHDA and SQIVND (reference sequence). The chain's CDR3 is CASSIRQGSEQYF. The CDR3 DNA reads TGTGCCAGTAGTATACGGCAGGGCTCCGAGCAGTACTTC.

J is TRBJ2-1 and V is TRBV11-2, with a tentative D call TRBD1 (5 bases). Germline loops: CDR1 SGHAT, CDR2 FQNNGV. The CDR3 has 15 residues. Trimming removed 5 bases from V and 8 bases from J, with 19 bases in between. In DNA, the CDR3 is TGTGCCAGCAGCCAACCTGGTGATAGGGGCTATGAGCAGTTCTTC. Its translation: CASSQPGDRGYEQFF.

The CDR3 reads CASSFRAQGPYEQYF. The CDR3, as DNA: TGTGCCAGCAGCTTCCGCGCCCAGGGCCCCTACGAGCAGTACTTC. The V call is TRBV5-5, the J call TRBJ2-7, with D maybe TRBD1 (5 bases). CDR3 size: 15 residues. V gave up 2 bases and J gave up 2 bases, with 14 bases separating them. The V gene's germline CDR1 is SGHKS and CDR2 YYEKEE (reference sequence).

This rearrangement joins TRBV19 to TRBJ2-1; D ambiguous. Deletions cut 10 bases from V and 4 bases from J, with 8 bases between. CDR3 length: 11 residues. Germline CDR1 is LNHDA and CDR2 is SQIVND (reference sequence). CDR3 DNA: TGTGCCAAATCAGATTACAATGAGCAGTTCTTC. The encoded protein is CAKSDYNEQFF.